This T cell receptor (beta chain) derives from a study of CD8 T cells in ankylosing spondylitis. Many counts were recorded for this clonotype. Its matching antigen is unknown. In making TCR beta libraries, quantitative 5'-RACE with molecular barcodes was used. TCRdb reprocessed the 5' RACE reads via MiXCR and lists one record per CDR3 protein. The sample lists 250,000 or so distinct CDR3 sequences; 24% were seen once. Study-wide results and limits: Seemingly distinctive of ankylosing spondylitis blood was a TCR beta motif formed by eight highly homologous variants.

The sample consisted of blood, either unsorted or a sorted T cell fraction (not recorded which). The receptor's source is a male donor with ankylosing spondylitis or in good health (not recorded which).

The CDR3 reads CSVREHKQYF. Here the CDR3 DNA reads TGCAGTGTTCGCGAGCATAAGCAGTACTTC. V and J are TRBV20-1 and TRBJ2-7; unclear D gene. The CDR3 contains 10 residues. Trimming pared 7 bases from V and 8 bases from J, leaving 12 bases between. Germline CDR1 is DFQATT and CDR2 is SNEGSKA (reference sequence).